This TCR beta chain was captured in a study of cytomegalovirus exposure and HLA in healthy donors. Background on the study: Among about 200 million T cells, an earlier analysis found about 110 million unique TCR beta sequences. The study's findings and limits: In a later analysis, V- and J-gene trimming of beta chains associated with a DCLRE1C missense variant, replicated independently. Published work reported that the classifier diagnosed cytomegalovirus status with high specificity and sensitivity. Over 15,000 TCR beta sequences were associated with HLA alleles at 0.05 false discovery rate in a later analysis.

Primers: 60 Vbeta forward and 13 Jbeta reverse. TCRdb's table, derived via immunoSEQ multiplex PCR, lists solely in-frame clones and lacks some. This table holds fewer than 150,000 clones, approximately 80% found once. This clone occurred once. Its specificity is not known. The CDR3 sequence is 13 residues long. Trimming cost V 0 bases and J 3 bases, with 7 bases left between them. Germline CDR1 is SGHRS and CDR2 is YFSETQ. The rearrangement uses TRBV5-1 and TRBJ2-7; TRBD1 is a possible D gene (5 bases). Material for sequencing was PBMCs. This sequence was found in a woman aged 25 to 45 in good health and CMV-seropositive. The CDR3 sequence: CASSLGQLYEQYF. CDR3 nucleotides: TGCGCCAGCAGCTTGGGACAGCTCTACGAGCAGTACTTC.